This T cell receptor (beta chain) appears in the sequencing data of a study of regulatory T cells in long-lasting Graves disease. Study overall: Patients newly diagnosed with Graves' had been on antithyroid drugs for under 3 months.

This clonotype occurred a few times. The time point denotes: newly diagnosed GD, antithyroid drugs for less than 3 months. PBMC RNA was the source of the TCR library. HTBI primers from iRepertoire and Arm-PCR of CDR3 regions yielded the TCR beta libraries. TCRdb processed the multiplex PCR reads anew with MiXCR; each CDR3 protein has one entry. The sample has roughly 400,000 distinct CDR3 sequences; 14% to 15% are singletons. CDR1 SGHKS and CDR2 YYEKEE come from the germline V gene (reference sequence). The CDR3 has 16 residues. V was shortened by 0 bases and J by 1 base, with 8 bases between the two germline ends. The data were also submitted as part of a second study, on T cells in Graves' hyperthyroidism and ophthalmopathy. Turning to that study: Graves' hyperthyroidism was deemed stable given no ophthalmopathy progression within 18 months. Clinicians diagnosed patients from clinical symptoms, serum thyroxine and TRAb, thyroid ultrasound and orbital computed tomography.

Sequences were derived from peripheral blood mononuclear cells (PBMCs), sampled at new diagnosis, from a patient treated with antithyroid drugs. The chain uses TRBV5-5 and TRBJ2-6; D remains ambiguous. This clonotype was sampled from a woman aged 40 to 50 with Graves disease. Here the CDR3 DNA reads TGTGCCAGCAGCTTGGCAGTCAGGTCTGGGGCCAACGTCCTGACTTTC. Protein product: CASSLAVRSGANVLTF.